This T cell receptor beta chain is drawn from a study of immune evolution from preneoplasia to lung adenocarcinoma. The study, taken as a whole, reports: From normal lung to invasive adenocarcinoma, top clone frequencies appeared to decrease.

In regard to this clone: Its antigen is not identified.

V was pared by 5 bases and J by 1 base, with 3 bases between. This CDR3 has 12 amino acids. CDR1 and CDR2 (germline): MNHNY, SVGAGI (reference sequence). This table comes from immunoSEQ multiplex PCR, and its TCRdb copy is limited to in-frame clones, with some not included. This sample has about 10,000 clones, with 86% found just once. The chain joins TRBV6-6 to TRBJ2-4; no clear D. Sequenced input: FFPE invasive lung adenocarcinoma tissue. The TCR was taken from a person aged 70 to 85 with invasive lung adenocarcinoma. CDR3 region: CASSTAKNIQYF. The CDR3 nucleotides read TGTGCCAGCAGTACGGCCAAAAACATTCAGTACTTC.